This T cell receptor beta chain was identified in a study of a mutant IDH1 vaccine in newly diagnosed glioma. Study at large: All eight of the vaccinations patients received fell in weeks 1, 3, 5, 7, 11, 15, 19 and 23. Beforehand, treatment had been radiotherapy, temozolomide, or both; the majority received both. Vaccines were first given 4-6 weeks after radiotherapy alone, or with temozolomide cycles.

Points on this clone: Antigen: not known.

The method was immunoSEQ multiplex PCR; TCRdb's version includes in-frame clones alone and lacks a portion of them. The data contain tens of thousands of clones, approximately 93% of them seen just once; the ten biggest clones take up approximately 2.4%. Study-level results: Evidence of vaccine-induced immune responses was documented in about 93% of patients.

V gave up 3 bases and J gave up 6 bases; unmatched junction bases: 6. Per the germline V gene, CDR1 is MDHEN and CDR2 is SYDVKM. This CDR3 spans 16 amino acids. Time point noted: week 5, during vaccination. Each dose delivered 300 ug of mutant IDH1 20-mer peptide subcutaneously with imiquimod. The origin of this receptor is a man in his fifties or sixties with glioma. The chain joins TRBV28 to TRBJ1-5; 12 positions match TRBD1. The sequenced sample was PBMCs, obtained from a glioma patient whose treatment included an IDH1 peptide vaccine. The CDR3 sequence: CASSLVGQGAGQPQHF. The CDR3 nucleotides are TGTGCCAGCAGTTTGGTGGGACAGGGGGCAGGTCAGCCCCAGCATTTT.